These T cell receptor beta chains were read from a single sample in a study of T cells in localized non-small cell lung cancer. The method was immunoSEQ multiplex PCR; TCRdb's version includes in-frame clones alone and lacks a portion of them. The sample holds tens of thousands of clones, more than 75% seen once. The sample here was peripheral blood, taken before any cancer treatment. All receptors come from a man aged 18 to 50 with stage I lung adenocarcinoma. Each CDR3 is given with its conserved first and last residue. The D gene is left open where the match is weak. Expanded clones are given a class, and other clones once, few, many or no size at all.

V	D	J	size	CDR3	DNA
TRBV4-2	TRBD2	TRBJ2-7	.	CASSQERTSGGYEQYF	TGTGCCAGCAGCCAAGAAAGAACTAGCGGTGGCTACGAGCAGTACTTC
TRBV27	.	TRBJ1-6	.	CASSLIPGVVGGSPLHF	TGTGCCAGCAGTCTAATACCCGGGGTGGTGGGAGGTTCACCCCTCCACTTT
TRBV18	TRBD1	TRBJ2-7	.	CASSLSQGYNEQYF	TGTGCCAGCTCCCTCTCACAGGGGTACAACGAGCAGTACTTC
TRBV5-1	.	TRBJ1-1	once	CASSFSGDTEAFF	TGCGCCAGCAGCTTCTCGGGGGACACTGAAGCTTTCTTT
TRBV10-3	.	TRBJ1-1	.	CATSDSPTGNEAFF	TGTGCCACTTCAGATAGCCCTACAGGGAATGAAGCTTTCTTT
TRBV6-6	.	TRBJ2-5	few	CASSYPPPYQETQYF	TGTGCCAGCAGTTACCCACCACCGTACCAAGAGACCCAGTACTTC
TRBV5-4	TRBD1	TRBJ2-1	.	CASRLTGAPLAYNEQFF	TGTGCCAGCAGGTTGACAGGGGCCCCGCTTGCCTACAATGAGCAGTTCTTC
TRBV4-2	.	TRBJ2-5	.	CASSQGGGQETQYF	TGTGCCAGCAGCCAGGGTGGGGGTCAAGAGACCCAGTACTTC
TRBV15	TRBD2	TRBJ2-7	.	CATSRELAGPYEQYF	TGTGCCACCAGCAGAGAACTAGCGGGGCCCTACGAGCAGTACTTC
TRBV5-1	.	TRBJ1-1	.	CASSFGGTEAFF	TGCGCCAGCAGCTTTGGGGGCACTGAAGCTTTCTTT
TRBV7-8	.	TRBJ2-7	.	CASSLGRVNEQYF	TGTGCCAGCAGCTTGGGTAGGGTGAACGAGCAGTACTTC
TRBV25-1	.	TRBJ1-2	.	CATSRGAAYGYTF	TGTGCCACCTCTCGGGGGGCCGCCTATGGCTACACCTTC
TRBV5-4	.	TRBJ2-1	.	CASSLDGLTYNEQFF	TGTGCCAGCAGCTTGGATGGGCTTACCTACAATGAGCAGTTCTTC
TRBV28	TRBD1	TRBJ1-2	.	CASSPPDRRNYGYTF	TGTGCCAGCAGTCCCCCGGACAGGAGAAACTATGGCTACACCTTC
TRBV9	TRBD1	TRBJ2-5	.	CASSGAGTVIQETQYF	TGTGCCAGCAGCGGCGCCGGGACAGTCATACAAGAGACCCAGTACTTC
TRBV4-3	TRBD2	TRBJ2-2	.	CASSQDLAGAYTGELFF	TGCGCCAGCAGCCAGGATCTAGCGGGGGCCTACACCGGGGAGCTGTTTTTT
TRBV19	TRBD1	TRBJ2-7	few	CASSHTGGSSYEQYF	TGTGCCAGTAGCCATACAGGGGGCAGCTCCTACGAGCAGTACTTC
TRBV5-1	.	TRBJ1-1	.	CASSGGHTEAFF	TGCGCCAGCAGCGGCGGTCACACTGAAGCTTTCTTT
TRBV20-1	.	TRBJ2-5	.	CSEGILETQYF	TGCAGTGAGGGGATTTTAGAGACCCAGTACTTC
TRBV7-2	TRBD1	TRBJ2-3	.	CASSWTGSTDTQYF	TGTGCCAGCAGCTGGACAGGGAGCACAGATACGCAGTATTTT
TRBV28	.	TRBJ2-7	.	CASSSHLAQYEQYF	TGTGCCAGCAGTTCCCATCTGGCCCAATACGAGCAGTACTTC
TRBV5-6	.	TRBJ1-2	.	CASSLDGYGYTF	TGTGCCAGCAGCTTGGATGGCTATGGCTACACCTTC
TRBV7-6	.	TRBJ2-1	few	CASSLRTGHEQFF	TGTGCCAGCAGCTTAAGGACGGGGCATGAGCAGTTCTTC
TRBV5-1	.	TRBJ1-3	once	CASSLSSTESGNTIYF	TGCGCCAGCAGCCTCTCCTCGACGGAATCTGGAAACACCATATATTTT
TRBV19	.	TRBJ1-1	.	CASSVGGWNMNTEAFF	TGTGCCAGTAGTGTGGGTGGATGGAACATGAACACTGAAGCTTTCTTT
TRBV7-8	.	TRBJ2-3	.	CASSLPQGSLTDTQYF	TGTGCCAGCAGCTTACCTCAGGGGTCCCTCACAGATACGCAGTATTTT
TRBV14	TRBD1	TRBJ1-2	.	CASSLAGTGYGYTF	TGTGCCAGCAGCCTCGCCGGGACAGGATATGGCTACACCTTC
TRBV5-1	TRBD2	TRBJ2-2	.	CASSSSSGVNTGELFF	TGCGCCAGCAGCTCTTCTAGCGGGGTGAACACCGGGGAGCTGTTTTTT
TRBV7-9	.	TRBJ1-1	.	CASTPGLVNTEAFF	TGTGCCAGCACCCCCGGATTGGTGAACACTGAAGCTTTCTTT
TRBV6-1	TRBD1	TRBJ1-1	.	CASSETQRGGRGTEAFF	TGTGCCAGCAGTGAAACCCAGAGAGGGGGCCGTGGCACTGAAGCTTTCTTT
TRBV19	.	TRBJ2-7	.	CASRTGPLRGGPSEQYF	TGTGCCAGTAGAACAGGACCTTTGAGGGGGGGCCCGAGCGAGCAGTACTTC
TRBV7-2	.	TRBJ1-2	.	CASSLRSQPFRNYGYTF	TGTGCCAGCAGCTTAAGAAGTCAACCATTTAGGAACTATGGCTACACCTTC
TRBV28	.	TRBJ1-4	.	CASRSGGAIHEKLFF	TGTGCCAGCCGGTCCGGGGGCGCGATACACGAAAAACTGTTTTTT
TRBV5-1	.	TRBJ2-5	.	CASSLRETQYF	TGCGCCAGCAGCTTGAGAGAGACCCAGTACTTC
TRBV28	.	TRBJ2-7	.	CASSPSSYEQYF	TGTGCCAGCAGTCCTAGCTCCTACGAGCAGTACTTC
TRBV30	.	TRBJ2-3	once	CAWARGTTSTDTQYF	TGTGCCTGGGCGAGGGGAACTACTAGCACAGATACGCAGTATTTT
TRBV4-3	TRBD2	TRBJ2-1	.	CASSRKLPSGGFYNEQFF	TGCGCCAGCAGCCGTAAATTGCCTAGCGGGGGGTTCTACAATGAGCAGTTCTTC
TRBV29-1	.	TRBJ1-1	.	CSVVGRVSLNTEAFF	TGCAGCGTTGTAGGGCGGGTTAGTTTGAACACTGAAGCTTTCTTT
TRBV2	.	TRBJ1-1	.	CASSDGGNTEAFF	TGTGCCAGCAGTGACGGGGGAAACACTGAAGCTTTCTTT
TRBV7-9	.	TRBJ2-7	.	CASSVGQGTEQYF	TGTGCCAGCAGCGTCGGGCAGGGAACCGAGCAGTACTTC
TRBV19	TRBD1	TRBJ1-5	.	CASSGYQGAANQPQHF	TGTGCCAGTTCGGGCTACCAGGGGGCGGCCAATCAGCCCCAGCATTTT
TRBV5-1	.	TRBJ1-2	.	CASSLDLRADNHGYTF	TGCGCCAGCAGTTTAGATTTGAGGGCCGACAATCATGGCTACACCTTC
TRBV5-5	TRBD1	TRBJ1-4	.	CASSLGRWDSSTNEKLFF	TGTGCCAGCAGCTTGGGACGATGGGACAGCTCAACTAATGAAAAACTGTTTTTT
TRBV7-8	TRBD1	TRBJ1-2	.	CASSLRQGRGYTF	TGTGCCAGCAGCCTACGACAGGGACGGGGCTACACCTTC
TRBV29-1	.	TRBJ1-3	.	CSVESLPAGNTIYF	TGCAGCGTTGAAAGTCTGCCAGCTGGAAACACCATATATTTT
TRBV5-6	.	TRBJ2-5	.	CASSLLPLGETQYF	TGTGCCAGCAGCTTGCTTCCTCTGGGGGAGACCCAGTACTTC
TRBV19	.	TRBJ1-1	.	CASSTGARNTEAFF	TGTGCCAGTAGTACAGGGGCGCGAAACACTGAAGCTTTCTTT
TRBV5-4	TRBD2	TRBJ2-2	few	CASGGLAGDTGELFF	TGTGCCAGCGGCGGACTAGCGGGGGACACCGGGGAGCTGTTTTTT
TRBV11-3	.	TRBJ1-1	.	CASSLGDGRHTEAFF	TGTGCCAGCAGCTTAGGGGACGGACGCCACACTGAAGCTTTCTTT
TRBV18	.	TRBJ1-3	.	CASSLTALQGTTGNTIYF	TGTGCCAGCTCACTTACCGCGCTACAGGGAACGACCGGAAACACCATATATTTT
TRBV7-3	.	TRBJ2-3	.	CASSSSHPDTQYF	TGTGCCAGCAGCTCCTCTCACCCAGATACGCAGTATTTT
TRBV19	.	TRBJ2-6	.	CASSIGDSGANVLTF	TGTGCCAGTAGTATCGGCGATTCCGGGGCCAACGTCCTGACTTTC
TRBV2	.	TRBJ1-1	.	CASSDQGFGAFF	TGTGCCAGCAGTGATCAGGGTTTTGGAGCTTTCTTT
TRBV6-6	.	TRBJ1-6	.	CASRTLVEGSGSPLHF	TGTGCCAGCAGGACCCTAGTGGAGGGCTCGGGATCACCCCTCCACTTT
TRBV7-7	.	TRBJ2-3	.	CARDSGRETDTQYF	TGTGCCAGGGACTCGGGGCGAGAAACAGATACGCAGTATTTT
TRBV6-6	.	TRBJ2-7	few	CASNDRPTAYEQYF	TGTGCCAGCAACGACAGGCCGACGGCCTACGAGCAGTACTTC
TRBV14	.	TRBJ1-1	.	CASSQDLSGLEAFF	TGTGCCAGCAGCCAAGATTTGTCCGGCTTGGAAGCTTTCTTT
TRBV19	TRBD2	TRBJ2-5	.	CASSIDAGGLETQYF	TGTGCCAGTAGTATAGATGCGGGGGGGTTGGAGACCCAGTACTTC
TRBV9	.	TRBJ2-1	.	CASSVGTVGNNEQFF	TGTGCCAGCAGCGTAGGCACCGTTGGGAACAATGAGCAGTTCTTC
TRBV5-8	TRBD1	TRBJ2-7	once	CASSLPRGGQGAYEQYF	TGTGCCAGCAGCTTGCCCCGGGGGGGACAGGGGGCCTACGAGCAGTACTTC